Shown below are 18 T cell receptor beta chains from a single sample sequenced in a study of T cell responses to AZD1222 COVID-19 vaccine. The method was immunoSEQ multiplex PCR; TCRdb's version includes in-frame clones alone and lacks a portion of them. Here the sample spans about 170,000 clones, 92% being singletons. Specimen: peripheral blood, collected on day 0 of AZD1222 vaccination. Receptor source: an adult in good health.

The V gene is TRBV6-2 or TRBV6-3, the J gene TRBJ2-1; 8 bases are a match to TRBD2. The ends lost 4 bases at V and 4 bases at J; junction bases unmatched: 3. CDR3 size: 14 residues. In germline, CDR1 is MNHEY, CDR2 SVGEGT. CDR3 DNA: TGTGCCAGCAGTTTATTAGCGGGGTACAATGAGCAGTTCTTC. This encodes CASSLLAGYNEQFF.

The chain employs TRBV29-1 and TRBJ2-1, with TRBD2 matching 15 bases. This CDR3 has 17 amino acids. V shed 4 bases and J 0 bases; nucleotides not matched to a gene: 4. Germline V CDR1 and CDR2: SQVTM, ANQGSEA. The CDR3 sequence: CSVGTSGRAGSYNEQFF. The CDR3 region has the DNA TGCAGCGTTGGGACTAGCGGGAGGGCCGGCTCCTACAATGAGCAGTTCTTC.

This chain connects TRBV5-5 to TRBJ1-5; weak D call: TRBD1 (5 bases). The CDR3 is 15 residues long. Trimming cost V 4 bases and J 0 bases, with 11 bases left between them. From germline, CDR1 is SGHKS and CDR2 YYEKEE (reference sequence). CDR3 amino acids: CASSRGPDSNQPQHF. As DNA, the CDR3 is TGTGCCAGCAGCCGGGGACCTGATAGCAATCAGCCCCAGCATTTT.

This sequence joins TRBV19 and TRBJ1-1, with 10 bases identical to TRBD1. The germline CDR1 and CDR2 sequences are LNHDA and SQIVND (reference sequence). This CDR3 region has 15 residues. V trimming: 4 bases; J trimming: 2 bases; junction bases outside the gene matches: 4. In nucleotides, the CDR3 is TGTGCCAGTAGTAGCGACAGGGGGCCTAACACTGAAGCTTTCTTT. Translating it yields CASSSDRGPNTEAFF.

The chain combines TRBV18 with TRBJ1-2, with 9 bases that match TRBD1. Germline assignment: CDR1 KGHSH and CDR2 LQKENI. The V segment lost 2 bases and the J segment 4 bases; nucleotides outside the gene matches: 5. The CDR3 extends over 15 amino acids. The CDR3, as DNA: TGTGCCAGCTCACCAGGACAGGGGATTGTCTATGGCTACACCTTC. Amino acid sequence: CASSPGQGIVYGYTF.

V gene TRBV12-5 combines with J gene TRBJ2-1, with TRBD2 matching 7 bases. The germline gives CDR1 LGHNT, CDR2 FRNRAP. The CDR3 totals 20 residues. Unmatched junction bases numbered 18, after V lost 0 bases and J lost 4 bases. As DNA, the CDR3 is TGTGCTAGTGGTTTGGTTTTCCGGGACTATCAGAAAGCTGGGTACAATGAGCAGTTCTTC. Its protein product is CASGLVFRDYQKAGYNEQFF.

This clone came up once. The chain recombines TRBV2 with TRBJ2-2; the match to TRBD1 covers 7 bases. CDR1 and CDR2 from the germline V gene are SNHLY and FYNNEI. Unmatched junction bases numbered 6, after V lost 6 bases and J lost 2 bases. CDR3 length: 15 amino acids. CDR3 amino acids: CASRLSGGNTGELFF. CDR3 in DNA: TGTGCCAGCAGATTGTCAGGGGGAAACACCGGGGAGCTGTTTTTT.

The V call is TRBV19, the J call TRBJ1-6; D gene unclear. The CDR3 covers 15 residues. Germline V gene data show CDR1 as LNHDA and CDR2 as SQIVND (reference sequence). With 5 bases removed from V and 8 bases from J, the gap between germline ends came to 16 bases. The CDR3 DNA reads as TGTGCCAGTAGTTTCGGACTCTTGGCCCATTCACCCCTCCACTTT. Protein sequence: CASSFGLLAHSPLHF.

The chain carries TRBV5-4 and TRBJ1-2; possibly TRBD1 for D (6 bases). The CDR3 sequence is 16 residues long. The germline V gene encodes CDR1 SGHNT and CDR2 YYREEE (reference sequence). V lost 5 bases, J lost 4 bases, and 21 bases lay in between. Written as DNA, the CDR3 is TGTGCCAGCAGGTTTATCCCTACCAGGGGCGTCTATGGCTACACCTTC. Translating it yields CASRFIPTRGVYGYTF. Full variable domain (rest looked up from reference TRBV5-4 and TRBJ1-2): ETGVTQSPTHLIKTRGQQVTLRCSSQSGHNTVSWYQQALGQGPQFIFQYYREEENGRGNFPPRFSGLQFPNYSSELNVNALELDDSALYLCASRFIPTRGVYGYTFGSGTRLTVV.

A word on this clone: At the DNA level, this CDR3 is encoded by other sequences in the same sample as well. The chain employs TRBV12-3 or TRBV12-4 and TRBJ2-2; no clear D gene. The CDR3 is made up of 12 amino acids. V lost 7 bases and J lost 1, with 4 bases in between. CDR3 DNA: TGTGCCAGCACTGAGAACACCGGGGAGCTGTTTTTT. Its protein is CASTENTGELFF.

The chain has TRBV5-6 and TRBJ1-2; 7 nucleotides agree with TRBD1. The CDR3 extends over 13 amino acids. Losses at the gene ends were 2 bases for V and 4 bases for J; bases not matched to a gene: 2. Per germline, CDR1 SGHDT and CDR2 YYEEEE. CDR3 in DNA: TGTGCCAGCAGCTTCGGGACAGTCTATGGCTACACCTTC. Translated: CASSFGTVYGYTF.

CDR3 residues: CASSSTAGGFTGELFF. CDR3 in DNA: TGTGCCAGCAGTTCGACGGCCGGGGGTTTCACCGGGGAGCTGTTTTTT. The rearrangement joins TRBV27 to TRBJ2-2; TRBD2 is a possible D gene (6 bases). Germline V gene lookup returns CDR1 MNHEY and CDR2 SMNVEV (reference sequence). The CDR3 consists of 16 residues. The ends were cut back, 4 bases at V and 4 bases at J, with 16 bases in the middle.

The chain uses TRBV10-2 and TRBJ2-7, with 11 bases identical to TRBD2. The length of the CDR3 is 15 residues. Germline assignment: CDR1 WSHSY and CDR2 SAAADI. V lost 3 bases, J lost 3 bases, and 4 bases stayed unmatched. CDR3 DNA sequence: TGCGCCAGCAGTGACGTACTAGCGGGAGTCTACGAGCAGTACTTC. Its protein is CASSDVLAGVYEQYF.

This chain uses TRBV27 with TRBJ2-5, with D possibly matching TRBD2 (7 bases). Trimming cost V 3 bases and J 4 bases, with 12 bases left between them. This CDR3 is 14 amino acids long. The germline V gene encodes CDR1 MNHEY and CDR2 SMNVEV (reference sequence). The CDR3 DNA is TGTGCCAGCAGTTTGCGGGGGCAGGGAGAGACCCAGTACTTC. Amino acids: CASSLRGQGETQYF.

The genes are TRBV5-1 and TRBJ2-3; 7 bases are a match to TRBD1. Trimming at V came to 2 bases and at J to 1 base, leaving 4 bases not matched to a gene. Germline V gene sequence: CDR1 SGHRS, CDR2 YFSETQ. The CDR3 has 15 residues. For the CDR3, the DNA is TGCGCCAGCAGCTTAGGGGGCAGGGGCACAGATACGCAGTATTTT. Its translation is CASSLGGRGTDTQYF.

This clone was recorded a few times. This chain uses TRBV29-1 with TRBJ2-3; 7 positions match TRBD2. J gave up 3 bases and V 3 bases, and 6 bases lay outside the gene matches. The CDR3 is 14 amino acids. CDR1 SQVTM and CDR2 ANQGSEA come from the germline V gene. The CDR3 DNA reads as TGCAGCGTTGAGAGCGGGGTGGGGACAGATACGCAGTATTTT. Translation gives CSVESGVGTDTQYF.

The V call is TRBV14, the J call TRBJ1-2; a possible D gene is TRBD1 (6 bases). Germline-derived CDR1 and CDR2 are SGHDN and FVKESK. This CDR3 has 19 amino acids. V was shortened by 0 bases and J by 0 bases, with 20 bases between the two germline ends. CDR3 nucleotide sequence: TGTGCCAGCAGCCAAGATTCCCGGGACATGATGATAACTAACTATGGCTACACCTTC. Translation: CASSQDSRDMMITNYGYTF. The full variable domain, in which reference TRBV14 and TRBJ1-2 provide the parts outside the CDR3, is EAGVTQFPSHSVIEKGQTVTLRCDPISGHDNLYWYRRVMGKEIKFLLHFVKESKQDESGMPNNRFLAERTGGTYSTLKVQPAELEDSGVYFCASSQDSRDMMITNYGYTFGSGTRLTVV.

The chain couples TRBV2 to TRBJ1-2; no clear D. The length of the CDR3 is 13 residues. The ends were cut back, 4 bases at V and 0 bases at J, with 6 bases in the middle. Germline CDR1 is SNHLY and CDR2 is FYNNEI. In DNA form, the CDR3 reads TGTGCCAGCAGTGCAGATTCTAACTATGGCTACACCTTC. Translated, it gives CASSADSNYGYTF.